Listed below are T cell receptor beta chains from one sample, sequenced in a study of long-term antiretroviral therapy in people with HIV. The table came from immunoSEQ multiplex PCR; TCRdb's copy has only in-frame clones and leaves some out. The table lists approximately 17,000 clones, over 75% of them singletons. The sample consisted of unsorted PBMCs, taken about 1.3 years before starting antiretroviral therapy. Every receptor here comes from a young man with HIV. The CDR3 runs from the conserved cysteine through the conserved F or W. A D gene is named only where the DNA matches it firmly. Size values are once, few and many counts, or a class for expanded clones, and some rows have none.

NA	TRBV27	TRBJ2-7	12	few	TGTGCCAGCAGCCACGGACAGTACGAGCAGTACTTC	CASSHGQYEQYF
TRBD1	TRBV6-6	TRBJ2-1	15	once	TGTGCCAGCAGCCCCCCAGGGACAGGGGTGAATGAGCAGTTCTTC	CASSPPGTGVNEQFF
TRBD1	TRBV19	TRBJ2-1	14	NA	TGTGCCAGTAGTATAGGGCGACAGGGAAATGAGCAGTTCTTC	CASSIGRQGNEQFF
NA	TRBV7-6	TRBJ2-1	11	few	TGTGCCAGTACCCAAGGGAATGAGCAGTTCTTC	CASTQGNEQFF
TRBD1	TRBV28	TRBJ1-4	16	NA	TGTGCCAGCAGTCCGGACAGGGGAGTCACTAATGAAAAACTGTTTTTT	CASSPDRGVTNEKLFF
NA	TRBV14	TRBJ1-2	15	few	TGTGCCAGCAGCCCCCTAGGGGCAGTAATGGGCGGCTACACCTTC	CASSPLGAVMGGYTF
NA	TRBV6-5	TRBJ1-1	13	NA	TGTGCCAGCAGTCCAGGACTGAACACTGAAGCTTTCTTT	CASSPGLNTEAFF
NA	TRBV18	TRBJ2-5	14	NA	TGTGCCAGCTCACCCCGTCAGGGAGAAGAGACCCAGTACTTC	CASSPRQGEETQYF
NA	TRBV4-2	TRBJ2-3	15	NA	TGTGCCAGCAGCTTGTTCAGGGGACGAGCAGATACGCAGTATTTT	CASSLFRGRADTQYF
NA	TRBV6-1	TRBJ1-4	14	NA	TGTGCCAGCAGATTACAGGGTTTGAGGGAAAAACTGTTTTTT	CASRLQGLREKLFF
TRBD2	TRBV6-4	TRBJ2-3	14	NA	TGTGCCAGCAGTGACGGAGCGGGAGGAGATACGCAGTATTTT	CASSDGAGGDTQYF
NA	TRBV27	TRBJ1-3	16	NA	TGTGCCAGCAGTCCCTCTACACCTTTCTCTGGAAACACCATATATTTT	CASSPSTPFSGNTIYF
NA	TRBV6-5	TRBJ2-7	16	medium-sized	TGTGCCAGCAGTTACTCGACAGGTCCGAATTCCTACGAGCAGTACTTC	CASSYSTGPNSYEQYF
TRBD1	TRBV5-4	TRBJ2-1	16	NA	TGTGCCAGCAGCCAAGGTGCCGGACAGGCCTACAATGAGCAGTTCTTC	CASSQGAGQAYNEQFF
TRBD1	TRBV9	TRBJ2-7	15	NA	TGTGCCAGCAGCGTAGGACAGGGACAATCCTACGAGCAGTACTTC	CASSVGQGQSYEQYF
NA	TRBV5-6	TRBJ2-7	13	NA	TGTGCCAGCAGCTTGGTGCAGGGTTACGAGCAGTACTTC	CASSLVQGYEQYF
TRBD2	TRBV6-1	TRBJ2-5	15	NA	TGTGCCAGCAGTGAACTAGCGGGGGGGCAAGAGACCCAGTACTTC	CASSELAGGQETQYF
NA	TRBV30	TRBJ1-6	13	NA	TGTGCCTGCACTCGACAGGATAATTCACCCCTCCACTTT	CACTRQDNSPLHF
TRBD2	TRBV18	TRBJ2-3	16	NA	TGTGCCAGCTCACCTCAAGGACGGGGGGGCACAGATACGCAGTATTTT	CASSPQGRGGTDTQYF
NA	TRBV7-9	TRBJ2-3	13	once	TGTGCCAGCAGCTCCCCTTTGACAGATACGCAGTATTTT	CASSSPLTDTQYF
NA	TRBV5-6	TRBJ2-7	14	NA	TGTGCCAGCAGCGGGGAAGGTACCGACTACGAGCAGTACTTC	CASSGEGTDYEQYF
TRBD1	TRBV27	TRBJ2-3	15	medium-sized	TGTGCCAGCAGTGTCCGGGACAGGAGCACAGATACGCAGTATTTT	CASSVRDRSTDTQYF
NA	TRBV10-2	TRBJ2-1	13	NA	TGCGCCAGCAGGGACTTCACCTACAATGAGCAGTTCTTC	CASRDFTYNEQFF
TRBD1	TRBV28	TRBJ2-5	15	NA	TGTGCCAGCAGTCACAGGGGGCTGATGTTAGAGACCCAGTACTTC	CASSHRGLMLETQYF
NA	TRBV18	TRBJ1-3	13	NA	TGTGCCAGCTCTGGGACGGGCGGAAACACCATATATTTT	CASSGTGGNTIYF
TRBD1	TRBV9	TRBJ2-7	17	NA	TGTGCCAGCAGTCAAAGTGACGGGACAGGATACACCTACGAGCAGTACTTC	CASSQSDGTGYTYEQYF
TRBD1	TRBV9	TRBJ2-2	16	NA	TGTGCCAGCAGCGATCCGGGACAGGGACCCACCGGGGAGCTGTTTTTT	CASSDPGQGPTGELFF
NA	TRBV6-6	TRBJ2-2	15	NA	TGTGCCAGCAGTCCCCTGACAGGACCTAACGGGGAGCTGTTTTTT	CASSPLTGPNGELFF
NA	TRBV28	TRBJ1-2	13	NA	TGTGCCAGCAGTTTGGGCAGGGGCTATGGCTACACCTTC	CASSLGRGYGYTF
NA	TRBV6-5	TRBJ2-7	12	NA	TGTGCCAGCAGTTCCCTCCTAGGCGAGCAGTACTTC	CASSSLLGEQYF
TRBD2	TRBV7-7	TRBJ2-1	17	NA	TGTGCTAGCAGCTTAAGAACTAGCGGTGACCCTTACAATGAGCAGTTCTTC	CASSLRTSGDPYNEQFF
NA	TRBV5-1	TRBJ2-1	12	NA	TGCGCCAGCAGAGGGCCTGGGGATGAGCAGTTCTTC	CASRGPGDEQFF
NA	TRBV7-9	TRBJ2-7	15	NA	TGTGCCAGCAGCGCCCCCGGGACACTTTTATACGAGCAGTACTTC	CASSAPGTLLYEQYF
NA	TRBV11-2	TRBJ2-6	16	once	TGTGCCAGCAGCTTAGGGCTGTATTCTGGGGCCAACGTCCTGACTTTC	CASSLGLYSGANVLTF
NA	TRBV29-1	TRBJ2-7	12	NA	TGCAGCGTTGAACACGGGGGATACGAGCAGTACTTC	CSVEHGGYEQYF
NA	TRBV5-6	TRBJ2-3	16	few	TGTGCCAGCAGCTTCACTGTGACCCGTGGGACAGATACGCAGTATTTT	CASSFTVTRGTDTQYF
NA	TRBV6-1	TRBJ2-7	14	once	TGTGCCAGCATTGAGGGGCCCCTCTCCTACGAGCAGTACTTC	CASIEGPLSYEQYF
NA	TRBV27	TRBJ2-5	15	NA	TGTGCCAGCAGTTTACGGGGGGCGTACCAAGAGACCCAGTACTTC	CASSLRGAYQETQYF
NA	TRBV6-4	TRBJ2-3	14	NA	TGTGCCAGCAGTGACTCCAGCGGGCCAGATACGCAGTATTTT	CASSDSSGPDTQYF
NA	TRBV6-5	TRBJ2-1	11	NA	TGTGCCAGCAGTTCCTTCAATGAGCAGTTCTTC	CASSSFNEQFF
TRBD2	TRBV6-5	TRBJ2-7	15	NA	TGTGCCAGCAGTTACTTTCGCGGGAGGGAAGGGGAGCAGTACTTC	CASSYFRGREGEQYF
NA	TRBV21-1	TRBJ2-5	14	NA	TGTGCCAGCAGCAAAGTAGAGGGACAAGAGACCCAGTACTTC	CASSKVEGQETQYF
TRBD1	TRBV25-1	TRBJ2-2	15	NA	TGTGCCAGCAGTGCCCACGACAGGGTCCCCGGGGAGCTGTTTTTT	CASSAHDRVPGELFF